Included here is one TCR beta chain sequence, with context. Its matching antigen is unknown. Treatment indicated: approximately 9-day PBMC culture with coronavirus spike peptide pools or control peptides (ViraFEST assay). These CD4+ T cells came from an unexposed donor, sampled before the COVID-19 pandemic (2011-2018). The data are from a study of vaccination and CD4 T cells after COVID-19. The CDR3 has 14 amino acids. V was clipped by 7 bases and J by 5 bases, with 14 bases between them. Per germline, CDR1 LNHDA and CDR2 SQIVND (reference sequence). CD4+ T cells that had been cultured provided DNA sequenced with the Oncomine TCR Beta short-read assay. Scientists extracted genomic DNA from CD4+ T cells grown in culture. TCRdb analysed the PCR reads with MiXCR anew, one entry per CDR3 protein. Here the sample spans around 7,800 distinct CDR3 sequences, over 35% being singletons.

This rearrangement joins TRBV19 to TRBJ2-2; no definite D call. This sequence originates from a human donor in good health. The material sequenced was CD4+ T cells from blood, cultured in vitro. CDR3 in amino acids: CASKSGPRTGELFF. The CDR3 coding sequence is TGTGCCAGTAAGAGTGGGCCGAGAACCGGGGAGCTGTTTTTT.